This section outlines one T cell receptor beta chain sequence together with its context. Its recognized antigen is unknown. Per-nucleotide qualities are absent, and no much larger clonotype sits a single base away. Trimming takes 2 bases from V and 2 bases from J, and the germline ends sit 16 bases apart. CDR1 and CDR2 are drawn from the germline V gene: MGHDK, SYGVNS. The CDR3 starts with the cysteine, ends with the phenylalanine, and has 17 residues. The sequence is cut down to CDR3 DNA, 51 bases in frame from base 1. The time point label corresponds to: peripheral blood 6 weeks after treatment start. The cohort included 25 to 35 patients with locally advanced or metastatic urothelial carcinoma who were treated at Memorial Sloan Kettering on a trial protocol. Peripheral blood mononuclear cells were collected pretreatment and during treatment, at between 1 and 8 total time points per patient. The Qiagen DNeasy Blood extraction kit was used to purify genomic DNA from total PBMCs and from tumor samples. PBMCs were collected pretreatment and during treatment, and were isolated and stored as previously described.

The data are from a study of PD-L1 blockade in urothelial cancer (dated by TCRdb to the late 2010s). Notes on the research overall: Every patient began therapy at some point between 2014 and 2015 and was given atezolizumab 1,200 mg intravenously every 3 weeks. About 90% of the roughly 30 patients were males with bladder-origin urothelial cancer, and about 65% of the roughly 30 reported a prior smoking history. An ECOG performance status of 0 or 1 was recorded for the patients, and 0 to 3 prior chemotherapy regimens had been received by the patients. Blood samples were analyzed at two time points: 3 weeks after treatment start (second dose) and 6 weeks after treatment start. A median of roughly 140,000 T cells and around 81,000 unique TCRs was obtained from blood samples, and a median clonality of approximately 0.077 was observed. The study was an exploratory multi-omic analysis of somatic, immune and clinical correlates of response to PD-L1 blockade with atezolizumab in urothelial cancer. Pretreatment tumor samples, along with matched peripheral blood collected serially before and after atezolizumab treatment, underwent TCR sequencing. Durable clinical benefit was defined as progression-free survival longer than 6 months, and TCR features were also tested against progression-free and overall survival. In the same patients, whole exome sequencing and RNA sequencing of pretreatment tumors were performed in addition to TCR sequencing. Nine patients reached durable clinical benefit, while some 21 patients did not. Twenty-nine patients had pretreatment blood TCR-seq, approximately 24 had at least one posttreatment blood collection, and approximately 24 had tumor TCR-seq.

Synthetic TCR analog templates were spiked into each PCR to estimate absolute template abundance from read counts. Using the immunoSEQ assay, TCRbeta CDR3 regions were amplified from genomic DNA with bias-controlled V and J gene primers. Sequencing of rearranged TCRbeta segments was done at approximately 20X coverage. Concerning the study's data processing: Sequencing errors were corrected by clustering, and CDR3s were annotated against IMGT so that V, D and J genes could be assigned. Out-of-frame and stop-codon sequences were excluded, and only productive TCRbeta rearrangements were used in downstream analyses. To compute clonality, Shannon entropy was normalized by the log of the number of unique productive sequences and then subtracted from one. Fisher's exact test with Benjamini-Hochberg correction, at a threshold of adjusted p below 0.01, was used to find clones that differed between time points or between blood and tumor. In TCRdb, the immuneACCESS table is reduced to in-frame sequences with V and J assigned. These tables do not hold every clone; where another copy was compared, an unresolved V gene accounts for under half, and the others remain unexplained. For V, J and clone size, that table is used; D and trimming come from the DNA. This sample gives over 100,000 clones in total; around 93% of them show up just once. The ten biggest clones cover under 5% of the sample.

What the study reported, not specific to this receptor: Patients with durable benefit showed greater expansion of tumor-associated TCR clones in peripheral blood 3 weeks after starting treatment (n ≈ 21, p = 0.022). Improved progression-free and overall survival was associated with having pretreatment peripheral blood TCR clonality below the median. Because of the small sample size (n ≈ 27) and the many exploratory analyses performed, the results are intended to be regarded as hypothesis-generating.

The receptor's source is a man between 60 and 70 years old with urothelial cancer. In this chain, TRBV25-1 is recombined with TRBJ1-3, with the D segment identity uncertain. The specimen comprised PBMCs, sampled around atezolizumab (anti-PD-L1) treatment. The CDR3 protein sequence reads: CASSESSAQRPGNTIYF. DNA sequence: TGTGCCAGCAGTGAAAGTAGCGCTCAGAGACCTGGAAACACCATATATTTT.